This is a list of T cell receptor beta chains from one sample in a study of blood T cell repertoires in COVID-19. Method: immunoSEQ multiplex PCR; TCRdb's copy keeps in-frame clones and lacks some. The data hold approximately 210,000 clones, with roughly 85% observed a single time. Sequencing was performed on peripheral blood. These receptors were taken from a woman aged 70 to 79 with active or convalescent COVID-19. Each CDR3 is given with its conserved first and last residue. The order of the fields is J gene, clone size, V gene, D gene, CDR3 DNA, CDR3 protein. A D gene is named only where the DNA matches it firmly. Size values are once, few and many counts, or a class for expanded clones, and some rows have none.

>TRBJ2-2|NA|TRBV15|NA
TGTGCCACAACCTTAGGGGTGACGAACACCGGGGAGCTGTTTTTT
CATTLGVTNTGELFF
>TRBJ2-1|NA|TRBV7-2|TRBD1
TGTGCCAGCAGCGAGCACTTCGGGACAGCATACAATGAGCAGTTCTTC
CASSEHFGTAYNEQFF
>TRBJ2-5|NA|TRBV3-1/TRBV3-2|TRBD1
TGTGCCAGCAGCCAAGGGCAGGGGGCGAGAGCGGGAGAGACCCAGTACTTC
CASSQGQGARAGETQYF
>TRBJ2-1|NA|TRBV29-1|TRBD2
TGCAGCGCCTCTAGCGGAAGCTCCTACAATGAGCAGTTCTTC
CSASSGSSYNEQFF
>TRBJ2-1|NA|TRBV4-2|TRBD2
TGTGCCAGCAGCCTCGGGACTAGCGGGAGGTATGAGCAGTTCTTC
CASSLGTSGRYEQFF
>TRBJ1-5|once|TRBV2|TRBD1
TGTGCCAGCAATGCCGGGACAGGGTTGTATCAGCCCCAGCATTTT
CASNAGTGLYQPQHF
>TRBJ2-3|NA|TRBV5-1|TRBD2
TGCGCCAGCAGCTTGGGTCTAGCGGGAGTAACAGATACGCAGTATTTT
CASSLGLAGVTDTQYF
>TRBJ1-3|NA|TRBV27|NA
TGTGCCAGCAGTCCGCGTGGACTTGGAAACACCATATATTTT
CASSPRGLGNTIYF
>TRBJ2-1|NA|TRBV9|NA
TGTGCCAGCAGCGTAGGCTCCCCCAGGGGGGTAAATGAGCAGTTCTTC
CASSVGSPRGVNEQFF
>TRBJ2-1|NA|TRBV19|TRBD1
TGTGCCAGTACTAACGACAGGGTCAATGAGCAGTTCTTC
CASTNDRVNEQFF
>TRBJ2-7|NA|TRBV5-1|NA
TGCGCCAGCAGCGAACTCCAGGGTGAATCCTACGAGCAGTACTTC
CASSELQGESYEQYF
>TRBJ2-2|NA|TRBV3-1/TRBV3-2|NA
TGTGCCAGCAGCCAGGGGGGACGAAACACCGGGGAGCTGTTTTTT
CASSQGGRNTGELFF
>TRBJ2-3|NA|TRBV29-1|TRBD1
TGCAGCGTTTCGGACAGGGCCAGCACAGATACGCAGTATTTT
CSVSDRASTDTQYF
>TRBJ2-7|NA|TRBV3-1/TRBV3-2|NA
TGTGCCAGCAGCCAAGTTGTGGGGGCCGGCGAGCAGTACTTC
CASSQVVGAGEQYF
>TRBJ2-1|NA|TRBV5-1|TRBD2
TGCGCCAGCTGCCGGGGACTAGATCGGCATCACAATGAGCAGTTCTTC
CASCRGLDRHHNEQFF
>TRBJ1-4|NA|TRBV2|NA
TGTGCCAGCAAAGACAAGGCCGGGAAGGAAAAACTGTTTTTT
CASKDKAGKEKLFF
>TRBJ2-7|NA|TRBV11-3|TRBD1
TGTGCCAGCAGCTTTAACAGGGGGGAGCAGTACTTC
CASSFNRGEQYF
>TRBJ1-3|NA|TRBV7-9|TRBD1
TGTGCCAGCAGCTCGGAACAGGGGCGAGGAAACACCATATATTTT
CASSSEQGRGNTIYF
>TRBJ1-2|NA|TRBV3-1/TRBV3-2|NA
TGTGCCAGCAGCCAGTCGCAGTTTGGCTACACCTTC
CASSQSQFGYTF
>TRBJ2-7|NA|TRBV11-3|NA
TGTGCCAGCAGCTTAGGCTCGGGTGACGAGCAGTACTTC
CASSLGSGDEQYF
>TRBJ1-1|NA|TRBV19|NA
TGTGCCAGTATCCCGTGGGGGGGAGTGAACACTGAAGCTTTCTTT
CASIPWGGVNTEAFF
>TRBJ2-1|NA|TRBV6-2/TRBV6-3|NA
TGTGCCAGCAGTTACTCGACCTATCGGAGTGAGCAGTTCTTC
CASSYSTYRSEQFF
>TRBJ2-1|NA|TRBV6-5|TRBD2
TGTGCCAGCAAAAAAGCGGGAGGGCCAGGGAATGAGCAGTTCTTC
CASKKAGGPGNEQFF
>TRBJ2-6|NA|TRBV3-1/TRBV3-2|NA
TGTGCCAGCAATCGACTCACGACCTCTGGGGCCAACGTCCTGACTTTC
CASNRLTTSGANVLTF
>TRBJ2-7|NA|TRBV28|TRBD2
TGTGCCAGCAGTTACTCTGGACTAGCAGTCTACGAGCAGTACTTC
CASSYSGLAVYEQYF
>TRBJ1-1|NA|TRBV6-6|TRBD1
TGTGCCAGCAGTTACGCGACAGGGGAGACTGAAGCTTTCTTT
CASSYATGETEAFF
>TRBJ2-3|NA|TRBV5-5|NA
TGTGCCAGCAGCTTGGTAGGGGATAAGTATACGCAGTATTTT
CASSLVGDKYTQYF
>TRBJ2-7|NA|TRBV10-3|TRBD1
TGTGCCATCCGGGACAGGGAGTACGAGCAGTACTTC
CAIRDREYEQYF
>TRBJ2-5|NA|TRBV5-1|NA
TGCGCCAGCAGGATGACTACTTTTGGGGAGACCCAGTACTTC
CASRMTTFGETQYF
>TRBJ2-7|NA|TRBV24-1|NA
TGTGCCACCAGTGACCCCCGGGAGACCTACGAGCAGTACTTC
CATSDPRETYEQYF
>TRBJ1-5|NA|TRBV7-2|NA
TGTGCCAGCAGCTCGACAGGACGAAAACGTCAGCCCCAGCATTTT
CASSSTGRKRQPQHF
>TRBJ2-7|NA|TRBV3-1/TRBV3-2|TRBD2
TGTGCCAGCAGCCATCTCCCGGGACTAGCGGAGTACTACGAGCAGTACTTC
CASSHLPGLAEYYEQYF
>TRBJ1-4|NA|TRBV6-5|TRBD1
TGTGCCAGCAGGGGACAGGGGCCTAATGAAAAACTGTTTTTT
CASRGQGPNEKLFF
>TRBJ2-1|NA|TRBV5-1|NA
TGCGCCAGCAGCTTTATGGGCAGGGGCGATGAGCAGTTCTTC
CASSFMGRGDEQFF
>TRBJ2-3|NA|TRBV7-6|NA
TGTGCCAGCAGCTCCACCCAGGGTAGAGATACGCAGTATTTT
CASSSTQGRDTQYF
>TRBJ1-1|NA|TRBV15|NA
TGTGCCACCAGCAGAGAGGGCAGGGTGGACACTGAAGCTTTCTTT
CATSREGRVDTEAFF
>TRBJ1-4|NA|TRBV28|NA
TGTGCCAGCAGTTTGGGGGGGCTTGAAAAACTGTTTTTT
CASSLGGLEKLFF
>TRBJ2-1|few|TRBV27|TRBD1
TGTGCCAGCAGTGCCCCCGGGACAGGACACAATGAGCAGTTCTTC
CASSAPGTGHNEQFF
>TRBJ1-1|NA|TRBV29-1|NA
TGCAGCGTTGGGGAGTCGGCCCTTCGTGAAGCTTTCTTT
CSVGESALREAFF
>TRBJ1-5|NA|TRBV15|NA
TGTGCCACTACCGGGAGAAGCAATCAGCCCCAGCATTTT
CATTGRSNQPQHF
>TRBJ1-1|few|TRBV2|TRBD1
TGTGCCAGCAAGGGGCGGACAGGCATGACCATGAACACTGAAGCTTTCTTT
CASKGRTGMTMNTEAFF
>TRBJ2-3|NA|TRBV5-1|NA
TGCGCCAGCAGTGGGGGCGACAGTTCAGATACGCAGTATTTT
CASSGGDSSDTQYF
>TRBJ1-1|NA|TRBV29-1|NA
TGCAGCGCTTCGGAGGGTCTAACTGAAGCTTTCTTT
CSASEGLTEAFF
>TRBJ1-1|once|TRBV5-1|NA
TGCGCCAGCAGCCCCACAGGGAACACTGAAGCTTTCTTT
CASSPTGNTEAFF
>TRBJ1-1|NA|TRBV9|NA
TGTGCCAGCAGCTCCCAGGGTGAAACTGAAGCTTTCTTT
CASSSQGETEAFF
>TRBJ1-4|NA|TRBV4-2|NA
TGTGCCAGCACGACTGACTTTGACAGACCTAATGAAAAACTGTTTTTT
CASTTDFDRPNEKLFF
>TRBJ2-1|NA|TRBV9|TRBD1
TGTGCCAGCAGCTTGACAGGGACCGGTGAGCAGTTCTTC
CASSLTGTGEQFF
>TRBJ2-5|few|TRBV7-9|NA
TGTGCCAGCAGCTGGACAGTACAAGAGACCCAGTACTTC
CASSWTVQETQYF
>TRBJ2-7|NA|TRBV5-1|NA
TGCGCCAGCAGCCGGGACTGGAGCTCCTACGAGCAGTACTTC
CASSRDWSSYEQYF
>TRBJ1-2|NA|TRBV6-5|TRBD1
TGTGCCAGCAGACCGACAGGGGAAGGGCGCGATGGCTACACCTTC
CASRPTGEGRDGYTF
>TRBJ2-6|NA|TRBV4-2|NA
TGTGCCAGCAGCCAAGGGGACATTTCCGCGGCTGGGGCCAACGTCCTGACTTTC
CASSQGDISAAGANVLTF
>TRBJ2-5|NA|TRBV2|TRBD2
TGTGCCAGCAGGACTAGCGGGGGGGAAGAGACCCAGTACTTC
CASRTSGGEETQYF
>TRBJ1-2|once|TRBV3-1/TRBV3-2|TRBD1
TGTGCCAGCAGCTCTCGGACAGGGACGAGCTATGGCTACACCTTC
CASSSRTGTSYGYTF
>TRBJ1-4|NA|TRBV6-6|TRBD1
TGTGCCAGCAGTTCATGGGGACAGCCTAATGAAAAACTGTTTTTT
CASSSWGQPNEKLFF
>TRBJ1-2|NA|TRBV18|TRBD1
TGTGCCAGCTCACCCCCGACAGGGACCCTAGGCTATGGCTACACCTTC
CASSPPTGTLGYGYTF